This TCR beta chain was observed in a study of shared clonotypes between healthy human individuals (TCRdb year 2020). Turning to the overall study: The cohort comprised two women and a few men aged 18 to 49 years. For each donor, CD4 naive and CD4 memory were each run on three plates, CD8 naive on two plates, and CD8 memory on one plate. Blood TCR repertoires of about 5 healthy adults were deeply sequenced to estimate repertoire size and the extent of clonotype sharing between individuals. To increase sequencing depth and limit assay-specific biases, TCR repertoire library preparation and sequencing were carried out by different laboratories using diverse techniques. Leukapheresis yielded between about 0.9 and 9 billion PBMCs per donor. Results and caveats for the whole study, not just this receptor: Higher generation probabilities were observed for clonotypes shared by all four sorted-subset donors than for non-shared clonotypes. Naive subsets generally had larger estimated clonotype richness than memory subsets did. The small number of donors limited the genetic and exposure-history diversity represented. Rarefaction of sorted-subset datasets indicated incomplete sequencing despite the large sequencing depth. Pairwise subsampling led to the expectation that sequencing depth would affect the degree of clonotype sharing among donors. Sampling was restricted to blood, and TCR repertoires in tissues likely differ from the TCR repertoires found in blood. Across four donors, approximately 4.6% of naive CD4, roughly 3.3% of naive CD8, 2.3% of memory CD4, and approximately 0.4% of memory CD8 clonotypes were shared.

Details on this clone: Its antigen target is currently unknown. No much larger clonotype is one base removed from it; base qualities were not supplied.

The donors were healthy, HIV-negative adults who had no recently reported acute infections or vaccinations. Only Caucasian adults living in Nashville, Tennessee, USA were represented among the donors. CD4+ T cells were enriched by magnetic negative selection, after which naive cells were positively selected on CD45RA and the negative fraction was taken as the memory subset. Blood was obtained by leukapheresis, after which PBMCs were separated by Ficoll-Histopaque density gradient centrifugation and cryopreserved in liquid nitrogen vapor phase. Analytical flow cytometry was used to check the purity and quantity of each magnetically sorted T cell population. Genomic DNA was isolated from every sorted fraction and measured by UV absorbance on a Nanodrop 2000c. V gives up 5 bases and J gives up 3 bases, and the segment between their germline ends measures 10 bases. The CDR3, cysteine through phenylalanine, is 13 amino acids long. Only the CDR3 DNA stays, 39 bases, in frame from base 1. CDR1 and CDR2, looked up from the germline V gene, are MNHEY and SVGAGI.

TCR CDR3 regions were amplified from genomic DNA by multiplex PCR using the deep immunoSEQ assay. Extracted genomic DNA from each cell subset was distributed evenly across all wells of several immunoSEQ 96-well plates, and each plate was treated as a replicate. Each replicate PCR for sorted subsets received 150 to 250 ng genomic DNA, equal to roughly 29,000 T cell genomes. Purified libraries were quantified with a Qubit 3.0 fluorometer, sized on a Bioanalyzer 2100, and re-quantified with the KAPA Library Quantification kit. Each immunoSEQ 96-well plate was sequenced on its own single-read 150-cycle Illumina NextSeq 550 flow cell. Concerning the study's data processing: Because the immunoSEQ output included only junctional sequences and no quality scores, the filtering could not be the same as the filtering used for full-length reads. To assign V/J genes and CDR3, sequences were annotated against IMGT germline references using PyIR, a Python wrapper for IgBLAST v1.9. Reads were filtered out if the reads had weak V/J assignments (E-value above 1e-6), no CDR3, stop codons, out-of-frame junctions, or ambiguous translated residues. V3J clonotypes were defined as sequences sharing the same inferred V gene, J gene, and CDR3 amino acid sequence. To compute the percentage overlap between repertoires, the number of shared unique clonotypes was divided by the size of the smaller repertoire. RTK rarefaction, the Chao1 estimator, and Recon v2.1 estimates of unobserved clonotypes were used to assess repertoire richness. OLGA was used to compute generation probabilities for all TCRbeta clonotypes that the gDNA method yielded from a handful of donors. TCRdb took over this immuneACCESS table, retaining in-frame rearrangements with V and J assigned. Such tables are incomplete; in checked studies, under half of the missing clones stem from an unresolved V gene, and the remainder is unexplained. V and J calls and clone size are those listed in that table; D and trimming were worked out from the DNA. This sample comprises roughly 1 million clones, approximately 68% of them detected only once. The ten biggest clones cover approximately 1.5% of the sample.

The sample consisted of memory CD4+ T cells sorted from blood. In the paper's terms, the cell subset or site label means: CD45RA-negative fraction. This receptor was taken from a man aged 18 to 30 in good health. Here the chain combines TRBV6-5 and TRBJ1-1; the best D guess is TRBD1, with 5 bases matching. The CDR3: CASSRAGDTEAFF. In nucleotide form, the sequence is TGTGCCAGCAGTCGTGCGGGGGACACTGAAGCTTTCTTT.